The T cell receptor (beta chain) described here comes from a study of blood T cell repertoires in COVID-19. Per the germline V gene, CDR1 is SGHVS and CDR2 is FNYEAQ. The CDR3 spans 16 residues. With 1 base removed from V and 7 bases from J, the gap between germline ends came to 16 bases. Participants, about 18 to 95 years old, spanned 25 or so US areas. No more than 2 weeks before study entry, exposed participants had met a case of COVID-19. Clones were sequenced by immunoSEQ multiplex PCR, and TCRdb holds only the in-frame ones, with some missing. The data contain about 200,000 clones, 65% to 85% of them singletons.

The sample consisted of PBMCs or T cells enriched from blood (not recorded which). V gene TRBV7-6 combines with J gene TRBJ1-4; the D gene is possibly TRBD1 (6 bases). The sequence derives from a woman aged 25 to 39 who had been exposed to COVID-19. The CDR3: CASSLVAQGGGEKLFF. DNA for the CDR3: TGTGCCAGCAGCTTAGTTGCACAGGGAGGGGGTGAAAAACTGTTTTTT.